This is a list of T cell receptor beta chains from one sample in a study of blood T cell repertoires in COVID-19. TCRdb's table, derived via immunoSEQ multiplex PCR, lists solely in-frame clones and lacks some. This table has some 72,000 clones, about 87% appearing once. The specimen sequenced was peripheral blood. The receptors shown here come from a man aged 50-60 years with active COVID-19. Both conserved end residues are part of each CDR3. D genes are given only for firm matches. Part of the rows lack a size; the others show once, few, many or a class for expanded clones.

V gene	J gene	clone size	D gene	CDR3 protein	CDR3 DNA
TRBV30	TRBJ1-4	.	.	CAWSVRRGVGEKLFF	TGTGCCTGGAGTGTAAGACGCGGTGTGGGTGAAAAACTGTTTTTT
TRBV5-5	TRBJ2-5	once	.	CASRIRGILAQIQETQYF	TGTGCCAGCAGGATCCGAGGGATCCTAGCCCAAATCCAAGAGACCCAGTACTTC
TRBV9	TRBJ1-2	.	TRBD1	CASSGGQTYYGYTF	TGTGCCAGCAGCGGGGGACAGACTTACTATGGCTACACCTTC
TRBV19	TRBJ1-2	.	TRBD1	CASSILGQGYGYTF	TGTGCCAGTAGTATCTTGGGACAGGGGTATGGCTACACCTTC
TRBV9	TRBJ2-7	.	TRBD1	CASSVGGTGGYEQYF	TGTGCCAGCAGCGTAGGAGGAACAGGGGGCTACGAGCAGTACTTC
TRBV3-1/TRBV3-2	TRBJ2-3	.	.	CASSQLRWESSDTQYF	TGTGCCAGCAGCCAATTGCGGTGGGAGTCATCAGATACGCAGTATTTT
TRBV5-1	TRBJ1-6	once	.	CASSPGHGGLPLHF	TGCGCCAGCAGCCCGGGTCACGGGGGGTTACCCCTCCACTTT
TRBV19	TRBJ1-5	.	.	CASSRLPGGNQPQHF	TGTGCCAGTAGCCGACTCCCTGGAGGCAATCAGCCCCAGCATTTT
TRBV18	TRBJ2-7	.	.	CASSPGRDRVGNEQYF	TGTGCCAGCTCACCCGGGAGGGACAGAGTTGGAAACGAGCAGTACTTC
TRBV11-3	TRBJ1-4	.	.	CASSPGITTNEKLFF	TGTGCCAGCAGCCCAGGGATTACAACTAATGAAAAACTGTTTTTT
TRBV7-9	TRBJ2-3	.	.	CASSLLATTTDTQYF	TGTGCCAGCAGCTTGCTTGCGACAACCACAGATACGCAGTATTTT
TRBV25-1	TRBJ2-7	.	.	CASSPSGVVYEQYF	TGTGCCAGCAGTCCATCGGGGGTAGTCTACGAGCAGTACTTC
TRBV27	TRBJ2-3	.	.	CASNLNRGDTQYF	TGTGCCAGCAACCTTAATCGGGGGGATACGCAGTATTTT
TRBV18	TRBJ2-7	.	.	CASSPLAVGSYEQYF	TGTGCCAGCTCACCACTAGCGGTCGGCTCCTACGAGCAGTACTTC
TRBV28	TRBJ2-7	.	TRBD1	CASSLLGTGGYEQYF	TGTGCCAGCAGTTTACTTGGGACAGGGGGCTACGAGCAGTACTTC
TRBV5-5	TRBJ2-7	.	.	CASSFLRPSSYEQYF	TGTGCCAGCAGCTTTCTTCGGCCTAGCTCCTACGAGCAGTACTTC
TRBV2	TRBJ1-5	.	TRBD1	CASRLGGQGSQPQHF	TGTGCCAGCAGGCTGGGGGGACAGGGAAGTCAGCCCCAGCATTTT
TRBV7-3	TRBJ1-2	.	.	CASSASTGTLDGYTF	TGTGCCAGCAGCGCTTCGACAGGTACATTGGATGGCTACACCTTC
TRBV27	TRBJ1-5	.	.	CASSLQQGINQPQHF	TGTGCCAGCAGTTTACAACAGGGCATTAATCAGCCCCAGCATTTT
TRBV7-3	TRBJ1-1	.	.	CASSLSGDTEAFF	TGTGCCAGCAGCTTATCCGGGGACACTGAAGCTTTCTTT
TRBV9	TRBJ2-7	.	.	CASSPNTGTLSYEQYF	TGTGCCAGCAGCCCAAACACCGGGACACTCTCCTACGAGCAGTACTTC
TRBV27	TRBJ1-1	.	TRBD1	CASSLSQGGTEAFF	TGTGCCAGCAGTTTATCTCAGGGGGGCACTGAAGCTTTCTTT
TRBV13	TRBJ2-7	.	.	CASSSLGGSGEQYF	TGTGCCAGCAGCTCGCTTGGGGGGTCTGGCGAGCAGTACTTC
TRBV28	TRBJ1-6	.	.	CASSVAGPHSPLHF	TGTGCCAGCAGTGTAGCAGGGCCCCATTCACCCCTCCACTTT
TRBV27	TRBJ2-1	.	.	CASSLGGANINEQFF	TGTGCCAGCAGTTTAGGGGGGGCCAACATCAATGAGCAGTTCTTC
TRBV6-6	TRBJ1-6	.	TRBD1	CASSPQDRVDSPLHF	TGTGCCAGCAGTCCTCAGGACAGGGTGGATTCACCCCTCCACTTT
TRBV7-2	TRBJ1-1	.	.	CASSLQGGMNTEAFF	TGTGCCAGCAGCTTACAGGGCGGTATGAACACTGAAGCTTTCTTT
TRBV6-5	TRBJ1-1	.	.	CASRHPEGEAFF	TGTGCCAGCAGGCACCCGGAGGGGGAAGCTTTCTTT
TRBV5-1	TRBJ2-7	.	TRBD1	CASSPGQAVTSYEQYF	TGCGCCAGCAGCCCGGGACAGGCTGTAACCTCCTACGAGCAGTACTTC
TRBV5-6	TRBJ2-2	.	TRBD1	CASSRRDRVTGELFF	TGTGCCAGCAGCCGCCGGGACAGGGTCACCGGGGAGCTGTTTTTT
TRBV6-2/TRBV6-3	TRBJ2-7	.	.	CASSPPTGSSYEQYF	TGTGCCAGCAGTCCCCCAACAGGGAGCTCCTACGAGCAGTACTTC
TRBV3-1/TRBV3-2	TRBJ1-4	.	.	CASSQDGHGNEKLFF	TGTGCCAGCAGCCAAGATGGCCATGGTAATGAAAAACTGTTTTTT
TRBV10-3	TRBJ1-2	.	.	CAISDPGGPYSGYTF	TGTGCCATCAGCGATCCTGGAGGGCCATATTCGGGCTACACCTTC
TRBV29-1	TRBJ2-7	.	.	CSVVKPGMYEQYF	TGCAGCGTTGTTAAGCCTGGTATGTACGAGCAGTACTTC
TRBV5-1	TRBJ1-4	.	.	CASSLGTDPYWKLFF	TGCGCCAGCAGCTTGGGGACAGACCCCTACTGGAAACTGTTTTTT
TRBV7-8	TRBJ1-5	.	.	CASSHEIRFVPNQPQHF	TGTGCCAGCAGCCATGAGATACGGTTTGTCCCCAATCAGCCCCAGCATTTT
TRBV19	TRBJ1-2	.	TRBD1	CASSGTGTGTYGYTF	TGTGCCAGTAGTGGAACCGGGACAGGAACTTATGGCTACACCTTC
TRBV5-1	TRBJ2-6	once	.	CASSLGRVSGANVLTF	TGCGCCAGCAGCTTGGGCAGGGTATCTGGGGCCAACGTCCTGACTTTC
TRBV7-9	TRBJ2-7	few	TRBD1	CASSRIRTGKDEQYF	TGTGCCAGCAGCCGGATTAGGACAGGCAAGGACGAGCAGTACTTC
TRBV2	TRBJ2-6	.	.	CASSEAFKGAGANVLTF	TGTGCCAGCAGTGAAGCATTTAAGGGGGCTGGGGCCAACGTCCTGACTTTC
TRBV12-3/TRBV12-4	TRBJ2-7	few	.	CASGPRAYEQYF	TGTGCCAGCGGTCCCCGCGCCTACGAGCAGTACTTC
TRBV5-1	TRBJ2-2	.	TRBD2	CASSGTSGNTGELFF	TGCGCCAGCAGCGGGACTAGCGGAAACACCGGGGAGCTGTTTTTT
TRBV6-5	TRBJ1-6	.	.	CASVRDGGGGSPLHF	TGTGCCAGCGTACGAGACGGGGGAGGAGGTTCACCCCTCCACTTT
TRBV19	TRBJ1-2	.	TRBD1	CASSIQTGMENTF	TGTGCCAGTAGTATCCAGACAGGGATGGAGAACACCTTC
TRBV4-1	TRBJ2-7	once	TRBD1	CASSQGDRGIHEQYF	TGCGCCAGCAGCCAAGGGGACAGGGGAATCCACGAGCAGTACTTC